The source of this TCR beta chain is a study of MAIT cells during Salmonella Paratyphi A infection (TCRdb year 2017). For context, the study as a whole: Adult volunteers aged 18 to 60 swallowed one dose of 1-5x10^3 CFU of S. Paratyphi A strain NVGH308. Ciprofloxacin 500 mg twice daily for 14 days, starting at diagnosis, was given to diagnosed volunteers.

Regarding this clonotype: What antigen it recognizes has not been identified. It has no much larger one-base neighbor in the sample; base qualities were not kept.

The library came from 5' RACE. Two rounds of PCR with Phusion High-Fidelity polymerase amplified TCRbeta, with sample-specific barcodes added in the primers. TCRbeta libraries were generated by template-switch cDNA synthesis with SMARTScribe reverse transcriptase and a TRBC-specific primer. The barcoded samples were pooled and then prepared using the NEBNext Ultra DNA Library Prep Kit for Illumina. Sequencing of libraries was performed on an Illumina MiSeq with the MiSeq reagent kit v2, 300 cycles. From the authors' description of their analysis: Reads were demultiplexed by barcode with Jemultiplexer and were aligned with MiTCR using default parameters. Non-functional sequences were removed with VDJtools, and each clonotype was defined by its amino acid sequence, with frequencies calculated from the assigned sequence reads. In the clonal space homeostasis analysis, clonotypes were grouped by frequency into over-represented (0.05-1), large, medium and small bins. The public reads were reprocessed in TCRdb via fastp at Q25 and MiXCR, keeping in-frame beta chains. Every entry covers one CDR3 protein and lists the most common genes and DNA from its rows. These V and J calls rely on TCRdb rather than the paper's analysis. In this sample the table shows some 1,600 distinct CDR3 sequences, around three fifths of which occur a single time. The biggest ten clones account for just under 50% of the sample.

Summary of the overall study and its limitations: MAIT TRBV usage was oligoclonal, favouring TRBV20 and TRBV6, and appeared unchanged by infection. The availability of volunteer samples limited the sample sizes, but these sizes were considered adequate to detect differences between groups. Diagnosed volunteers showed more expansion or contraction among top five MAIT clonotypes than healthy controls (around 0.57 versus 0.12), suggesting infection-driven repertoire reshaping. A significant decrease in the space occupied by over-represented MAIT clonotypes was found from baseline to mid-infection (approximately 0.17 to 0.10), whereas no significant post-infection difference was found.

The CDR1 and CDR2 encoded by the germline V gene (reference sequence) are SEHNR and FQNEAQ. Here V drops 7 bases and J drops 2 bases, and the junction holds 7 bases not matched to any gene. The CDR3 sequence holds 14 residues, the cysteine and phenylalanine included. Only the CDR3 portion is preserved as DNA: 42 bases, with reading frame beginning at the first base. The sample's time point, from its label and the paper: after infection, following antibiotic treatment. MAIT cells were defined as Valpha7.2+ CD161+ T cells and identified and sorted by flow cytometry. Circulating MAIT cell TCRbeta repertoires were profiled longitudinally in six volunteers in whom enteric fever developed after controlled oral challenge with live Salmonella Paratyphi A. MAIT cell samples were contributed by each diagnosed volunteer at pre-infection, mid-infection and post-infection timepoints. A diagnosis of enteric fever was based on Paratyphi A bacteremia and/or a persistent fever above 38 degrees C that lasted longer than 12 hours. Infection was diagnosed in challenged volunteers between day 4 and day 7 after challenge. For RNA extraction, between roughly 5,000 and 11,000 MAIT cells per sample were sorted directly into RNAqueous-Micro lysis buffer. Lymphoprep gradient centrifugation was used to isolate peripheral blood mononuclear cells from both the blood samples and the leukocyte cones. Sorting was done on either a BD FACSAria Fusion or a BD FACSAria III sorter.

This specimen was MAIT cells from blood, taken at the last sampling point of the challenge study. The V and J segments used are TRBV7-9 and TRBJ2-7, with 8 bases matching TRBD1. This sequence originates from a person aged 18-70 years who was deliberately infected with Salmonella Paratyphi A in a paratyphoid fever challenge study. The CDR3 region has the sequence CASNSGTGAYEQYF. The nucleotides are TGTGCCAGCAACTCGGGGACAGGTGCCTACGAGCAGTACTTC.